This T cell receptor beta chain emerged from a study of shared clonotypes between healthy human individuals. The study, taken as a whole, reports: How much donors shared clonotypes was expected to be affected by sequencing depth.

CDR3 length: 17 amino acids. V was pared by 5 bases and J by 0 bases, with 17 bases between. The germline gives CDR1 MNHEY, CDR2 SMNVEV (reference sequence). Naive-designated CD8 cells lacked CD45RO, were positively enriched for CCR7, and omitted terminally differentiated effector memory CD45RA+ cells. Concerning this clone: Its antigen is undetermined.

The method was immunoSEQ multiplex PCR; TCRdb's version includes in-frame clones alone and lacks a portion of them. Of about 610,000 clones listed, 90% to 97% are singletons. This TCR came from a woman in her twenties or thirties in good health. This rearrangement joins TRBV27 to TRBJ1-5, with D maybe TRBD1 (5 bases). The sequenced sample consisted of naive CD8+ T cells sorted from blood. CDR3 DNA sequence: TGTGCCAGCAGTCCCGGGACGCTGGGGGTTAGCAATCAGCCCCAGCATTTT. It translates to CASSPGTLGVSNQPQHF.